This T cell receptor beta chain derives from a study of blood T cell repertoires in COVID-19. On the study more broadly: Samples came from the United States, Italy and Spain, spanning acute and convalescent COVID-19. PBMCs, B-cell-depleted T cells, or T cells provided the cDNA or gDNA that made up the material.

This CDR3 has 15 amino acids. Per the germline V gene, CDR1 is MGHRA and CDR2 is YSYEKL. V lost 3 bases and J lost 10; bases outside the gene matches: 11. Original processing methods: Estimates of nucleated cell counts were drawn from the amplification of reference gene primers. Sequenced by immunoSEQ multiplex PCR; TCRdb stores in-frame clones only, minus some. Clone size and the V and J calls come from that table; the DNA yielded D and trimming. The profile shows some 290,000 clones, approximately 90% of them singletons. The sequencing sample was made of peripheral blood. J is TRBJ2-1 and V is TRBV4-1; 8 nucleotides align to TRBD1. This receptor was taken from a young man with active or convalescent COVID-19. The CDR3 loop reads CASSQGQEGGWEQFF. The CDR3 region has the DNA TGCGCCAGCAGCCAGGGACAGGAGGGGGGATGGGAGCAGTTCTTC.